This TCR beta chain is from a study of control samples from healthy donors and cancer patients. Libraries were prepared by immunoSEQ multiplex PCR; TCRdb keeps only in-frame clonotypes and omits some of them. The repertoire holds 100,000 to 150,000 clones, with roughly 84% as singletons. The germline V and J ends were trimmed by 3 bases and 2 bases, with 2 bases remaining between them. This CDR3 has 12 residues. The germline CDR1 and CDR2 sequences are MDHEN and SYDVKM. This TCR came from a young man in good health. This chain joins TRBV28 and TRBJ1-5; no clear D. The sequencing input was blood. For the CDR3, the DNA is TGTGCCAGCAGTTTCGGCAATCAGCCCCAGCATTTT. It translates to CASSFGNQPQHF.